Only one count was recorded for the clone carrying this TCR beta chain. This sample was taken from a study of cytomegalovirus exposure and HLA in healthy donors. The CDR3 loop spans 14 amino acids. V lost 3 bases, J lost 2 bases, and 11 bases lay in between. Germline lookup yields CDR1 KGHSH and CDR2 LQKENI. 60 Vbeta and 13 Jbeta primers were used in PCR. TCRdb keeps only in-frame clones here, not all; method: immunoSEQ multiplex PCR. The sample records under 150,000 clones, approximately 80% being singletons. The chain links TRBV18 to TRBJ2-7, with D perhaps TRBD1 (6 bases). The sequenced sample consisted of PBMCs. The clonotype comes from a woman in her thirties or forties in good health and CMV-seropositive. The CDR3 region is CASSPGHSPYEQYF. CDR3 nucleotide sequence: TGTGCCAGCTCACCGGGACACAGCCCCTACGAGCAGTACTTC.